This TCR beta chain emerged from a study of Graves' ophthalmopathy and Graves' hyperthyroidism. Whole-study findings and limits: The authors also found most expanded thyroid clonotypes above 0.001 frequency in blood.

From RNA, the CDR3 regions of TCR beta chains were amplified and sequenced. First-round RT-PCR with HTBI primers preceded a second-round multiplex PCR. MiXCR, run by TCRdb on the multiplex PCR reads, gives a single entry per CDR3 protein. The top ten clones hold over 3.5% of a sample with 500,000 to 700,000 distinct CDR3 sequences, approximately 35% of them seen once. For this clonotype: Its antigen is not known.

The receptor's source is an adult man with Graves' hyperthyroidism. The source material was peripheral blood or thyroid tissue (not recorded which).

The CDR3 sequence: CASSWDRAQPQHF. CDR3 coding DNA: TGCGCCAGCAGTTGGGACAGGGCTCAGCCCCAGCATTTT. V usage is TRBV10-2 and J usage is TRBJ1-5, with 9 bases identical to TRBD1. Looked up from germline, CDR1 is WSHSY and CDR2 is SAAADI. The CDR3 runs 13 residues. Trimming removed 5 bases from V and 6 bases from J; junction bases left unmatched: 2.